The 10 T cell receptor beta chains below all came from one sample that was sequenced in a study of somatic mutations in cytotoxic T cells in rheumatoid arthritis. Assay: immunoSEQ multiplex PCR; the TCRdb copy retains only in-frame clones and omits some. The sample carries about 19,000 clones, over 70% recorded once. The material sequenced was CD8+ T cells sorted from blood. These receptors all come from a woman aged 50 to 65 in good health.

CDR3 loop: CSVDVRGQTEAFF. DNA for the CDR3: TGCAGCGTTGACGTCAGGGGGCAGACTGAAGCTTTCTTT. The chain employs TRBV29-1 and TRBJ1-1; TRBD1 agrees at 8 bases. V gave up 3 bases and J gave up 5 bases; unmatched junction bases: 5. There are 13 residues in the CDR3. Germline lookup yields CDR1 SQVTM and CDR2 ANQGSEA.

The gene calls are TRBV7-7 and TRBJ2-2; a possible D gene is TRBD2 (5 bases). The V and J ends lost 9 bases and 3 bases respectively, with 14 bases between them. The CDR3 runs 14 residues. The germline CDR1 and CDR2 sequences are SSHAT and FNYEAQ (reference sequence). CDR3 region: CARRAVMDTGELFF. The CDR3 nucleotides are TGTGCCAGGAGGGCGGTGATGGACACCGGGGAGCTGTTTTTT.

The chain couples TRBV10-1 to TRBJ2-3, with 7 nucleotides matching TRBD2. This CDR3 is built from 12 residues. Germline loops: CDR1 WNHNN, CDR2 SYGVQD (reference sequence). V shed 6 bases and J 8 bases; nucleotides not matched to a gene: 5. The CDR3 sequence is CASSGPGGTQYF. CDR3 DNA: TGCGCCAGCAGCGGGCCGGGGGGTACGCAGTATTTT.

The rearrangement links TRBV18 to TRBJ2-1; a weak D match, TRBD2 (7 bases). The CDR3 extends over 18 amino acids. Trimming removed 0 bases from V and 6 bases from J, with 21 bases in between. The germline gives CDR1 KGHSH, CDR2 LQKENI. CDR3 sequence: CASSPPFDWGGQVNEQFF. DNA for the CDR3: TGTGCCAGCTCACCACCTTTCGACTGGGGGGGGCAGGTCAATGAGCAGTTCTTC.

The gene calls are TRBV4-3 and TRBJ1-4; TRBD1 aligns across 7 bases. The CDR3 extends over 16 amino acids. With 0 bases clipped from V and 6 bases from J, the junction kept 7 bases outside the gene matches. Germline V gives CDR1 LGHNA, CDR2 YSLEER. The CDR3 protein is CASSQDRIGGDEKLFF. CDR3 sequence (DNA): TGCGCCAGCAGCCAAGATCGGATAGGGGGCGATGAAAAACTGTTTTTT.

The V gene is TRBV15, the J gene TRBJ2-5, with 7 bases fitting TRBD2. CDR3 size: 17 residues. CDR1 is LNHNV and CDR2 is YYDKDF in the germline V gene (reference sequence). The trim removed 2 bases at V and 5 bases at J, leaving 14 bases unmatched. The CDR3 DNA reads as TGTGCCACCAGCAGATGGGGGGGGGAGTCGGTGATGGAGACCCAGTACTTC. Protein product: CATSRWGGESVMETQYF.

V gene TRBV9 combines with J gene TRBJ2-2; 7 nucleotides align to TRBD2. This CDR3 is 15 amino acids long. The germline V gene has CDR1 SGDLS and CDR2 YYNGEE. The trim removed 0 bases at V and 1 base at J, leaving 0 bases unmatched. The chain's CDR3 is CASSVASGNTGELFF. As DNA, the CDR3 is TGTGCCAGCAGCGTAGCTAGCGGGAACACCGGGGAGCTGTTTTTT.

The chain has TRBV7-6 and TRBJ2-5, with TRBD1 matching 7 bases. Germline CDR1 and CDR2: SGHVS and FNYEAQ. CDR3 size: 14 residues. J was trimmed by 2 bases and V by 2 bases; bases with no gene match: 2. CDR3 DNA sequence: TGTGCCAGCAGCTTATACAGGGGACAAGAGACCCAGTACTTC. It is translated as CASSLYRGQETQYF.

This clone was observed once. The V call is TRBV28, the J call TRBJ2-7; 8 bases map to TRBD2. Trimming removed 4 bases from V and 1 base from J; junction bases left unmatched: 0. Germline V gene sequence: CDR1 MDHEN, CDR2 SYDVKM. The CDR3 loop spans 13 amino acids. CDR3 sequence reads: CASSSSGSYEQYF. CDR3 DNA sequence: TGTGCCAGCAGTTCTAGCGGGTCCTACGAGCAGTACTTC.

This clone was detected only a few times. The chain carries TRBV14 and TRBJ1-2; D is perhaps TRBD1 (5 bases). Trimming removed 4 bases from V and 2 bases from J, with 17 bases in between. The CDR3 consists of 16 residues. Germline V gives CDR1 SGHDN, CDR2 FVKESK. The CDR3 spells CASSREGQASNYGYTF. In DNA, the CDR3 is TGTGCCAGCAGCCGCGAGGGGCAGGCCAGCAACTATGGCTACACCTTC.